The TCR beta chain under discussion was sequenced for a study of CD8 T cells in ankylosing spondylitis. MiXCR, applied by TCRdb to the 5' RACE reads, yields one record per CDR3 protein. The table shows 200,000 to 300,000 distinct CDR3 sequences, with 8% to 10% occurring only once. Turning to this clonotype: Its cognate antigen is unknown.

V gave up 1 base and J gave up 3 bases, with 15 bases separating them. The CDR3 has 15 residues. CDR1 and CDR2 (germline): GTSNPN, SVGIG (reference sequence). Whole-study results and caveats: A motif in TCR beta, a set of seven to nine highly homologous variants, appeared characteristic of ankylosing spondylitis blood.

Sequencing used blood, either unsorted or a sorted T cell fraction (not recorded which). The source is a female donor with ankylosing spondylitis or in good health (not recorded which). The chain combines TRBV30 with TRBJ1-1; perhaps TRBD1 as D (6 bases). The chain's CDR3 is CAWSARGLQDTEAFF. For the CDR3, the DNA is TGTGCCTGGAGTGCCAGGGGACTTCAGGACACTGAAGCTTTCTTT.